This TCR beta chain originates from a study of PD-1 blockade in classical Hodgkin lymphoma. A word on this clone: Its antigen is unknown.

With no exception, relapse followed autologous stem cell transplantation in all patients, and brentuximab vedotin exposure varied. Study-wide results and caveats: Nivolumab initiation under 1 year post-ASCT meant exclusion.

TCRdb keeps only in-frame clones here, not all; method: immunoSEQ multiplex PCR. The repertoire holds about 35,000 clones, with 76% as singletons. The origin of this receptor is a human donor with classical Hodgkin lymphoma. The material was peripheral blood mononuclear cells (PBMCs), obtained before the second cycle of nivolumab.

The CDR3 DNA follows: TGTGCCAGCAGCGCAGGACGACGACAGGGGGCACAGGAGACCCAGTACTTC. It specifies CASSAGRRQGAQETQYF. This chain connects TRBV9 to TRBJ2-5; TRBD1 agrees at 10 bases. The junction had 13 bases not matched to a gene; V was cut back by 3 bases and J by 5 bases. Germline CDR1 SGDLS, CDR2 YYNGEE. CDR3 size: 17 residues.